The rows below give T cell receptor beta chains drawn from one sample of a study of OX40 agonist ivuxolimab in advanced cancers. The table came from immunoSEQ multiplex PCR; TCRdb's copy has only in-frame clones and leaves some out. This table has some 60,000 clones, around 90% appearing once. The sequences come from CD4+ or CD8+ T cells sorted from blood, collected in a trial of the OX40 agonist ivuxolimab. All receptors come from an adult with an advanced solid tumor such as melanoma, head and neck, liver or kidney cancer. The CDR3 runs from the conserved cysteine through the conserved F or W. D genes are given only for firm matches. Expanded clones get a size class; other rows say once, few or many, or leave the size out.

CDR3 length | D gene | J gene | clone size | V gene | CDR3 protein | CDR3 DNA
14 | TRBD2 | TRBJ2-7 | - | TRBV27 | CASSRGGRSYEQYF | TGTGCCAGCAGTCGGGGAGGGCGTTCCTACGAGCAGTACTTC
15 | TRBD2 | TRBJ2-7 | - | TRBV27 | CASSFSGRAGYEQYF | TGTGCCAGCAGTTTCTCCGGGAGGGCCGGATACGAGCAGTACTTC
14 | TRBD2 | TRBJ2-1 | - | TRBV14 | CASSPRTSVYEQFF | TGTGCCAGCAGCCCGCGGACTAGTGTCTATGAGCAGTTCTTC
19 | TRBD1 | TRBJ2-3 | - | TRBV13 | CASSFRDRAGGYITDTQYF | TGTGCCAGCAGCTTCCGGGACAGGGCCGGAGGCTATATCACAGATACGCAGTATTTT
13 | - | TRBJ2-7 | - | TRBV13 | CASSFGLNYEQYF | TGTGCCAGCAGCTTCGGACTAAACTACGAGCAGTACTTC
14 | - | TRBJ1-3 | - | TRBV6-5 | CASSYTDSGNTIYF | TGTGCCAGCAGTTACACAGACTCTGGAAACACCATATATTTT
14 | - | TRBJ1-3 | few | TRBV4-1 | CASSQERPTNTIYF | TGCGCCAGCAGCCAAGAGAGACCTACAAACACCATATATTTT
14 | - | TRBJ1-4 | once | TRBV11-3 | CASSLHGFREKLFF | TGTGCCAGCAGCTTACACGGGTTTCGTGAAAAACTGTTTTTT
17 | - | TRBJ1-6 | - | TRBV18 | CASSPNYFMGDNSPLHF | TGTGCCAGCTCACCCAACTACTTCATGGGAGATAATTCACCCCTCCACTTT
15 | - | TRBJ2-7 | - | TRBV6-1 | CASSDPTALSYEQYF | TGTGCCAGCAGTGATCCCACAGCGCTCTCCTACGAGCAGTACTTC
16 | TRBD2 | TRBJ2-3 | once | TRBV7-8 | CASSLPRASGADTQYF | TGTGCCAGCAGCTTACCGCGGGCTAGCGGTGCAGATACGCAGTATTTT
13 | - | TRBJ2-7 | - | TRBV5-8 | CASSLASSYEQYF | TGTGCCAGCAGCTTGGCTAGCAGCTACGAGCAGTACTTC
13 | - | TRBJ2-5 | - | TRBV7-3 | CASSSAGQETQYF | TGTGCCAGCAGCTCGGCGGGCCAAGAGACCCAGTACTTC
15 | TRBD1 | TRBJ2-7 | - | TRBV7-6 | CASSSTGGESVEQYF | TGTGCCAGCAGCTCTACAGGGGGCGAATCGGTTGAGCAGTACTTC
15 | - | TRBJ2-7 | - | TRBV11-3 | CARVKKQPLSYEQYF | TGTGCCAGAGTTAAGAAGCAACCTTTATCCTACGAGCAGTACTTC
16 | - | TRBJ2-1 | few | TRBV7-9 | CASSSTTSPTYNEQFF | TGTGCCAGCAGCTCTACGACTAGTCCTACCTACAATGAGCAGTTCTTC